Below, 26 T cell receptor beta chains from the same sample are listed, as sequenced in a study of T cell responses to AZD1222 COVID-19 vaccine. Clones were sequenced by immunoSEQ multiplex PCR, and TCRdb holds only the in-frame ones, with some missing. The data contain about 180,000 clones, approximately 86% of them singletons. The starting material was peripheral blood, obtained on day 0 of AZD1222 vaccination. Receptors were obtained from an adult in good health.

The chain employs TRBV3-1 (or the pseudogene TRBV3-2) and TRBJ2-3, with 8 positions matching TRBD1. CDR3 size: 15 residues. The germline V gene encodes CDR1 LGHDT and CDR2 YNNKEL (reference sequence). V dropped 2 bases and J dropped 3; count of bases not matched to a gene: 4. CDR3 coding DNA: TGTGCCAGCAGCCAACAGGGGGCGCAGACAGATACGCAGTATTTT. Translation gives CASSQQGAQTDTQYF.

Here the CDR3 DNA reads TGTGCCACCCAGGACGCAGCTAACTATGGCTACACCTTC. This encodes CATQDAANYGYTF. The chain recombines TRBV2 with TRBJ1-2, with unresolved D. CDR3 size: 13 residues. Trimming left V 10 bases short and J 0 bases short, with 12 bases between. CDR1 is SNHLY, CDR2 FYNNEI, per germline.

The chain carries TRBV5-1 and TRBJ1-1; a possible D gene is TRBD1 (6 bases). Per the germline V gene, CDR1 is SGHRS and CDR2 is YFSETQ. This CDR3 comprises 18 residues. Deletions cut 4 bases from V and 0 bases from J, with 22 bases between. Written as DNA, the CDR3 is TGCGCCAGCAGCCCTGCTGGGGGGGCCTACACCATGAACACTGAAGCTTTCTTT. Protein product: CASSPAGGAYTMNTEAFF. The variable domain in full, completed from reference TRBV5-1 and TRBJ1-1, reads KAGVTQTPRYLIKTRGQQVTLSCSPISGHRSVSWYQQTPGQGLQFLFEYFSETQRNKGNFPGRFSGRQFSNSRSEMNVSTLELGDSALYLCASSPAGGAYTMNTEAFFGQGTRLTVV.

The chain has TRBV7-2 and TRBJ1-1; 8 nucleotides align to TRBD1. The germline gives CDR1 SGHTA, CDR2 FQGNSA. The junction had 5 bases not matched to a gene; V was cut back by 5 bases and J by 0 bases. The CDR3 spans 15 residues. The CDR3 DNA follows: TGTGCCAGCAGCCCCCGGACAGGGCTGAACACTGAAGCTTTCTTT. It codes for CASSPRTGLNTEAFF.

The CDR3 coding sequence is TGCAGCGTGTGGGGGTTGGGGGCCACTGAAGCTTTCTTT. This translates into CSVWGLGATEAFF. The rearrangement uses TRBV29-1 and TRBJ1-1, with D perhaps matching TRBD1 (6 bases). The V end lost 6 bases, the J end lost 4 bases, and 15 bases lay between the germline ends. CDR1 is SQVTM, CDR2 ANQGSEA, per germline. The CDR3 is 13 amino acids.

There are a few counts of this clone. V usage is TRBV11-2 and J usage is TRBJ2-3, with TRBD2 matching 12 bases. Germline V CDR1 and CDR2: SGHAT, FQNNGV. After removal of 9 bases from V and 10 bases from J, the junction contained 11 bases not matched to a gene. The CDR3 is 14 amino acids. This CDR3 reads CASALAGGPSAQYF. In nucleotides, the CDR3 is TGTGCCAGTGCCCTAGCGGGAGGGCCTTCGGCGCAGTATTTT.

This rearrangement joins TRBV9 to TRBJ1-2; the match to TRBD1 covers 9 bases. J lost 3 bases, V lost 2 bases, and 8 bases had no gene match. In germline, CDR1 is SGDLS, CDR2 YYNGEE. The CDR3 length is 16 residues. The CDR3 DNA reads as TGTGCCAGCAGCGTCCAAAGGACAGGGGAGTACTATGGCTACACCTTC. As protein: CASSVQRTGEYYGYTF.

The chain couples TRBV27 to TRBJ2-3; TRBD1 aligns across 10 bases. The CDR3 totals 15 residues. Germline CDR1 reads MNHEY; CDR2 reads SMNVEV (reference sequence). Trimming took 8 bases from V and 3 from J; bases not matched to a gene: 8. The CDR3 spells CASVWTGGSTDTQYF. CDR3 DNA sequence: TGTGCCAGCGTGTGGACAGGGGGTAGTACAGATACGCAGTATTTT.

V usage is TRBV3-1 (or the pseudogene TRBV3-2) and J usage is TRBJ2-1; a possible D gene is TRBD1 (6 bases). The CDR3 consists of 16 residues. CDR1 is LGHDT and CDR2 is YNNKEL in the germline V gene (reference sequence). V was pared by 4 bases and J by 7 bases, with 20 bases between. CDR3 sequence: CASSPEPLGTRNEQFF. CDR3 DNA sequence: TGTGCCAGCAGCCCCGAGCCTTTGGGGACACGGAATGAGCAGTTCTTC.

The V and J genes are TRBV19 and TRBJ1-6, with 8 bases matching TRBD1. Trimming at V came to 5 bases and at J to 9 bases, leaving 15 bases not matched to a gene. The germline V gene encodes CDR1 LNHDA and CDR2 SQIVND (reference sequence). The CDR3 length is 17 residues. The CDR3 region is CASSVRPLGQGFSPLHF. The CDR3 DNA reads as TGTGCCAGTAGTGTAAGACCACTAGGACAGGGATTTTCACCCCTCCACTTT. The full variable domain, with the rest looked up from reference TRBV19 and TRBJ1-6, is DGGITQSPKYLFRKEGQNVTLSCEQNLNHDAMYWYRQDPGQGLRLIYYSQIVNDFQKGDIAEGYSVSREKKESFPLTVTSAQKNPTAFYLCASSVRPLGQGFSPLHFGNGTRLTVT.

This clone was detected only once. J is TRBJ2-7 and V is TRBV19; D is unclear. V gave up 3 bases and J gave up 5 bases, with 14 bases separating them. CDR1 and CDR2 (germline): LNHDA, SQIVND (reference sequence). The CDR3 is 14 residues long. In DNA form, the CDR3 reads TGTGCCAGTAGTATTGATGCCCGGATGAACGAGCAGTACTTC. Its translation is CASSIDARMNEQYF.

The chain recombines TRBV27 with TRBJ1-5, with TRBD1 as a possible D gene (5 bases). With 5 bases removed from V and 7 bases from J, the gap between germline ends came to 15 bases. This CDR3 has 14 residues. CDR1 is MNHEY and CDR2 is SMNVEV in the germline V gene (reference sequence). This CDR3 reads CASSGSGVQQPQHF. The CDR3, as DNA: TGTGCCAGCAGTGGATCGGGGGTTCAACAGCCCCAGCATTTT.

CDR3 nucleotide sequence: TGTGCCAGCAGCTCTTTGATATCTAGGAGCTCCTACAATGAGCAGTTCTTC. Protein sequence: CASSSLISRSSYNEQFF. The chain joins TRBV7-9 to TRBJ2-1, with unresolved D. The V gene's germline CDR1 is SEHNR and CDR2 FQNEAQ (reference sequence). Trimming cost V 4 bases and J 0 bases, with 16 bases left between them. The CDR3 is 17 amino acids.

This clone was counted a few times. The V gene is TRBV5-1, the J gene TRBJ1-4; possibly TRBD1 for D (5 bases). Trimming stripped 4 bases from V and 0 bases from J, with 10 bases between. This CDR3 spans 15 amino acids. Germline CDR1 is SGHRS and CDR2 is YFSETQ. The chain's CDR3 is CASSRQLSTNEKLFF. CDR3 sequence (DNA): TGCGCCAGCAGCCGACAGCTTTCAACTAATGAAAAACTGTTTTTT. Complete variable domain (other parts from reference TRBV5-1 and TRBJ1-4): KAGVTQTPRYLIKTRGQQVTLSCSPISGHRSVSWYQQTPGQGLQFLFEYFSETQRNKGNFPGRFSGRQFSNSRSEMNVSTLELGDSALYLCASSRQLSTNEKLFFGSGTQLSVL.

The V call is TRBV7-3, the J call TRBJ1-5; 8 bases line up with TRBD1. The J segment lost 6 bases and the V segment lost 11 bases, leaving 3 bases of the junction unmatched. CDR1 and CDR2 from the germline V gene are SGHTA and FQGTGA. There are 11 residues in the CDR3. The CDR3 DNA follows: TGTGCCGGTGGACAGGGTCAGCCCCAGCATTTT. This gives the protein CAGGQGQPQHF.

CDR3 region: CASSHAGSTDTQYF. CDR3 bases: TGTGCCAGCAGCCATGCGGGGAGCACAGATACGCAGTATTTT. This sequence joins TRBV3-1 (or the pseudogene TRBV3-2) and TRBJ2-3; a possible D gene is TRBD2 (6 bases). This CDR3 is 14 amino acids long. Trimming stripped 3 bases from V and 0 bases from J, with 7 bases between. The germline V gene has CDR1 LGHDT and CDR2 YNNKEL (reference sequence).

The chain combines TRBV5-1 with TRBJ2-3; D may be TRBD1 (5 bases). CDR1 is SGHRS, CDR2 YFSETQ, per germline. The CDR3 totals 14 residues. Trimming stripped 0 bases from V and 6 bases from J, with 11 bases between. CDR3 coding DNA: TGCGCCAGCAGCTTGGACAGGCATCTGGATACGCAGTATTTT. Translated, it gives CASSLDRHLDTQYF.

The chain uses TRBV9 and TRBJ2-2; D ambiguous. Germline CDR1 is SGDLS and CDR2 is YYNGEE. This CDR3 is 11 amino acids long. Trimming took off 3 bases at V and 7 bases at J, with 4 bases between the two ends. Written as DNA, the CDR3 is TGTGCCAGCAGCGCCGGCGGGGAGCTGTTTTTT. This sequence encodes CASSAGGELFF.

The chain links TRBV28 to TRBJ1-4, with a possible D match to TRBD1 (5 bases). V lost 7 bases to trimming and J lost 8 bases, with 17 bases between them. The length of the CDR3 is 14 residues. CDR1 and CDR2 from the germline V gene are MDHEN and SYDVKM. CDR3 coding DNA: TGTGCCAGCACCCGAGGGCAGGGCAGGGAAAAACTGTTTTTT. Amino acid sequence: CASTRGQGREKLFF.

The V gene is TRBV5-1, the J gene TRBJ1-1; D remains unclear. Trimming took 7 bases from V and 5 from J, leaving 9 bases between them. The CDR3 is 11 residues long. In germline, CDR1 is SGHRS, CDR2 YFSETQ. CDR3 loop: CASSLSTEAFF. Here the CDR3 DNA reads TGCGCCAGCTCCCTTTCGACTGAAGCTTTCTTT.

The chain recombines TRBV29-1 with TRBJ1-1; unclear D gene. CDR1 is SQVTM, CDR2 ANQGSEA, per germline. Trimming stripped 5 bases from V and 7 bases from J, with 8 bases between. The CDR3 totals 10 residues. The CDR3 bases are TGCAGCGTTCAACAGAATGAAGCTTTCTTT. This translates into CSVQQNEAFF.

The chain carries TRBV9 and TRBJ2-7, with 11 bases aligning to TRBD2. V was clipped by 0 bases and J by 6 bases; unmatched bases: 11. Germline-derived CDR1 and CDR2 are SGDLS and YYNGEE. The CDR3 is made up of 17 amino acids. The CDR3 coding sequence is TGTGCCAGCAGCGTAGGAGTAGCGGGAGGGCCAAGCCTCGAGCAGTACTTC. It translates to CASSVGVAGGPSLEQYF.

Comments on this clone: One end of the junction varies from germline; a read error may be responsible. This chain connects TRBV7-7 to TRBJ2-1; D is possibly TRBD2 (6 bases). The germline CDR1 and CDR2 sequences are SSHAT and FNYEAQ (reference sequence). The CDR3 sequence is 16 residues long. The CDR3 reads CASSLGGASSYNEQFF. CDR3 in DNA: TGTGCTAGCAGCTTAGGCGGGGCCAGCTCCTACAATGAGCAGTTCTTC.

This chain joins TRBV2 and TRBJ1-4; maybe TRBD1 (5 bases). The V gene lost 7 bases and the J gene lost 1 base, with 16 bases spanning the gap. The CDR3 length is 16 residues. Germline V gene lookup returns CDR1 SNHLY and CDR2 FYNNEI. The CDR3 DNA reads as TGTGCCAGCACCCCCAGGGAGGTTTTAACTAATGAAAAACTGTTTTTT. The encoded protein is CASTPREVLTNEKLFF.

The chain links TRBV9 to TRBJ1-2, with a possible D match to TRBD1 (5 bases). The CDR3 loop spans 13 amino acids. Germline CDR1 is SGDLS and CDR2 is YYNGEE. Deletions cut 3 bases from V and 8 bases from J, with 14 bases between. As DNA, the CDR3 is TGTGCCAGCAGCGCCCCATTGGGGGGAGGCTACACCTTC. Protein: CASSAPLGGGYTF.

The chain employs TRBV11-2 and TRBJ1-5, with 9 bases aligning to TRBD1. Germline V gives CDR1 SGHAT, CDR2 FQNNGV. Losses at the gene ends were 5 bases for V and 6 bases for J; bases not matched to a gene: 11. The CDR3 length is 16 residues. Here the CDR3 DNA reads TGTGCCAGCAGCACAGGGACAGGGCGAACGGGTCAGCCCCAGCATTTT. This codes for CASSTGTGRTGQPQHF.